Reported below is one T cell receptor beta chain. Its antigen is not identified. The sample originates from a study of T cell responses to AZD1222 COVID-19 vaccine. Findings and caveats of the study: Samples come after the peak T cell response, not at day 14. Donors were mostly white British, more females; clonal diversity possibly underestimated.

Measured with immunoSEQ multiplex PCR; TCRdb has only the in-frame clones, and not every one. The table records around 140,000 clones, just over 90% of them present only once. The length of the CDR3 is 16 residues. Germline CDR1 LGHNA, CDR2 YSLEER. V lost 4 bases to trimming and J lost 7 bases; unmatched junction nucleotides: 12. The clonotype originates from an adult in good health. Sample: peripheral blood, taken on day 0 of AZD1222 vaccination. This chain joins TRBV4-3 and TRBJ2-1; the match to TRBD1 covers 8 bases. CDR3 protein: CASSPNIGQGWNEQFF. As DNA, the CDR3 is TGCGCCAGCAGCCCTAATATAGGACAGGGCTGGAATGAGCAGTTCTTC.